A single sample gave rise to the 10 T cell receptor beta chains below, sequenced in a study of cytomegalovirus exposure and HLA in healthy donors. Repertoires were generated with immunoSEQ multiplex PCR, while TCRdb's copy carries only in-frame clones and drops some. Here the sample spans 150,000 to 200,000 clones, about 95% being singletons. The sequenced sample was PBMCs. The receptors here all came from a woman aged 18-30 years in good health and CMV-seronegative.

CDR3 in DNA: TGTGCCAGCAGCTACGGACAGCGGGGGCAAGAGACCCAGTACTTC. Its protein is CASSYGQRGQETQYF. V usage is TRBV5-6 and J usage is TRBJ2-5; the match to TRBD2 covers 8 bases. J gave up 2 bases and V 3 bases, and 6 bases lay outside the gene matches. The CDR3 has 15 residues. Germline CDR1 reads SGHDT; CDR2 reads YYEEEE.

This chain joins TRBV6-5 and TRBJ1-2; 10 bases fit TRBD1. This CDR3 comprises 12 residues. Germline V lookup: CDR1 MNHEY, CDR2 SVGAGI. J lost 6 bases, V lost 6 bases, and 1 base had no gene match. The CDR3 region has the DNA TGTGCCAGCAGGACAGGGGGCAATGGCTACACCTTC. This sequence encodes CASRTGGNGYTF.

The J gene is TRBJ1-1, the V gene TRBV9; a weak D match, TRBD1 (5 bases). Germline assignment: CDR1 SGDLS and CDR2 YYNGEE. The CDR3 has 15 residues. The V and J ends lost 3 bases and 1 base respectively, with 13 bases between them. The DNA for the CDR3 is TGTGCCAGCAGCGGCGGGGTGAGGGGGAACACTGAAGCTTTCTTT. This gives the protein CASSGGVRGNTEAFF. The full variable domain, in which reference TRBV9 and TRBJ1-1 provide the parts outside the CDR3, is DSGVTQTPKHLITATGQRVTLRCSPRSGDLSVYWYQQSLDQGLQFLIQYYNGEERAKGNILERFSAQQFPDLHSELNLSSLELGDSALYFCASSGGVRGNTEAFFGQGTRLTVV.

The chain recombines TRBV7-2 with TRBJ1-6, with 8 bases identical to TRBD1. This CDR3 comprises 15 residues. V lost 3 bases and J lost 6; bases outside the gene matches: 4. Germline V gives CDR1 SGHTA, CDR2 FQGNSA. The CDR3 DNA reads TGTGCCAGCAGCTTCAGGACAGGGACTAATTCACCCCTCCACTTT. It is translated as CASSFRTGTNSPLHF. The variable domain in full, with the rest retrieved from reference TRBV7-2 and TRBJ1-6, is GAGVSQSPSNKVTEKGKDVELRCDPISGHTALYWYRQSLGQGLEFLIYFQGNSAPDKSGLPSDRFSAERTGGSVSTLTIQRTQQEDSAVYLCASSFRTGTNSPLHFGNGTRLTVT.

The rearrangement joins TRBV21-1 to TRBJ1-2; the table's D call of TRBD1 was not tested on the DNA. TRBV21-1 is termed a pseudogene. The CDR3 length is 16 residues. CDR3: CASSKDRRGHILGYTF. The CDR3 DNA sequence: TGTGCCAGCAGCAAAGACCGCAGGGGGCATATTCTCGGCTACACCTTC.

This clone has a single count. V gene TRBV2 combines with J gene TRBJ1-1; D unclear. CDR3 size: 13 residues. Trimming removed 7 bases at V and 4 bases at J, with 13 bases between. Germline V lookup: CDR1 SNHLY, CDR2 FYNNEI. Here the CDR3 DNA reads TGTGCCAGCATCCTCGATCGGGGCACTGAAGCTTTCTTT. Amino acids: CASILDRGTEAFF.

V usage is TRBV4-2 and J usage is TRBJ2-7; 8 bases agree with TRBD2. Per germline, CDR1 LGHNA and CDR2 YNFKEQ. The trim removed 0 bases at V and 2 bases at J, leaving 6 bases unmatched. CDR3 length equals 16 residues. CDR3 DNA sequence: TGTGCCAGCAGCCAAGAGTTAAGCGGGGGTCCCTACGAGCAGTACTTC. This codes for CASSQELSGGPYEQYF.

V usage is TRBV5-6 and J usage is TRBJ1-2, with D possibly being TRBD1 (5 bases). Trimming took off 0 bases at V and 12 bases at J, with 9 bases between the two ends. Germline CDR1 reads SGHDT; CDR2 reads YYEEEE. This CDR3 has 11 amino acids. The CDR3 region is CASSLDRLNTF. The CDR3 nucleotides read TGTGCCAGCAGCTTGGACAGGCTTAACACCTTC. The whole variable domain, filled in from reference TRBV5-6 and TRBJ1-2, reads DAGVTQSPTHLIKTRGQQVTLRCSPKSGHDTVSWYQQALGQGPQFIFQYYEEEERQRGNFPDRFSGHQFPNYSSELNVNALLLGDSALYLCASSLDRLNTFGSGTRLTVV.

The rearrangement joins TRBV7-2 to TRBJ1-5; TRBD1 matches at 7 bases. The CDR3 loop spans 14 amino acids. Per the germline V gene, CDR1 is SGHTA and CDR2 is FQGNSA. V trimming: 5 bases; J trimming: 4 bases; junction bases outside the gene matches: 5. CDR3 sequence reads: CASSAAGGNQPQHF. The CDR3 nucleotides are TGTGCCAGCAGCGCCGCAGGGGGGAATCAGCCCCAGCATTTT.

The rearrangement links TRBV4-2 to TRBJ2-7; TRBD1 aligns across 7 bases. The CDR3 runs to 14 residues. The germline CDR1 and CDR2 sequences are LGHNA and YNFKEQ. The ends lost 4 bases at V and 2 bases at J; junction bases unmatched: 5. CDR3 sequence reads: CASSRPGTAYEQYF. Written as DNA, the CDR3 is TGTGCCAGCAGCCGTCCCGGGACAGCCTACGAGCAGTACTTC.